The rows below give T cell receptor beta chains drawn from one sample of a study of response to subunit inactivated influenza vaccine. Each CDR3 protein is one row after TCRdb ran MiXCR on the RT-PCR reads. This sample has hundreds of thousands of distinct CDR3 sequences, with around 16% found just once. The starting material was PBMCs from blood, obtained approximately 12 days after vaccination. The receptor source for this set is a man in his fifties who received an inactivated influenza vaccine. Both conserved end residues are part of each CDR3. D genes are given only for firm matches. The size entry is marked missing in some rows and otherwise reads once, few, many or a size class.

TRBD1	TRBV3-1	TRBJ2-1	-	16	CASRHRGTGAHNEQFF	TGTGCCAGCAGACACAGGGGGACGGGGGCCCACAATGAGCAGTTCTTC
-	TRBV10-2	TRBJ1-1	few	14	CASSEPGRITEAFF	TGCGCCAGCAGTGAGCCGGGCCGTATCACTGAAGCTTTCTTT
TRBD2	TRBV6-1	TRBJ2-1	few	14	CASRGASGINEQFF	TGTGCCAGCAGGGGGGCTAGCGGGATAAATGAGCAGTTCTTC
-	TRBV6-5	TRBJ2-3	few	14	CASSYGQQTDTQYF	TGTGCCAGCAGTTACGGTCAGCAAACAGATACGCAGTATTTT
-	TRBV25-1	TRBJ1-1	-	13	CASSSGHGTEAFF	TGTGCCAGCAGTTCGGGACACGGCACTGAAGCTTTCTTT
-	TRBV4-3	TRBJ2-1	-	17	CASSQDPPGRGYNEQFF	TGCGCCAGCAGCCAAGATCCACCGGGCCGCGGGTACAATGAGCAGTTCTTC
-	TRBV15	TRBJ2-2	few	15	CATSRGDTNTGELFF	TGTGCCACCAGCAGAGGGGACACAAACACCGGGGAGCTGTTTTTT
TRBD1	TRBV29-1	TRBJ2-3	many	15	CSVVTGTGVSDTQYF	TGCAGCGTCGTGACCGGGACAGGGGTTTCAGATACGCAGTATTTT
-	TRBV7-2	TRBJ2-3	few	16	CASSLVRTADTDTQYF	TGTGCCAGCAGCTTAGTGAGGACAGCGGACACAGATACGCAGTATTTT
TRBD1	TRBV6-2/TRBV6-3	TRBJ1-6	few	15	CASSYGQGNDSPLHF	TGTGCCAGCAGTTACGGACAGGGAAACGATTCACCCCTCCACTTT
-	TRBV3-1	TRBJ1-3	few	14	CASSQSRTRNTIYF	TGTGCCAGCAGCCAAAGCCGGACTAGAAACACCATATATTTT
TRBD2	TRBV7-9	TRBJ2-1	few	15	CASSRRGGVDNEQFF	TGTGCCAGCAGCCGGCGGGGGGGAGTGGACAATGAGCAGTTCTTC
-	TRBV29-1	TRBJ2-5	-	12	CSAGTSQETQYF	TGCAGCGCCGGGACAAGCCAAGAGACCCAGTACTTC
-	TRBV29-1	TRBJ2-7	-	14	CSVEWPASSYEQYF	TGCAGCGTTGAGTGGCCAGCGAGCTCCTACGAGCAGTACTTC
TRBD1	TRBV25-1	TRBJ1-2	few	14	CASSEEGAMYGYTF	TGTGCCAGCAGTGAGGAGGGGGCGATGTATGGCTACACCTTC
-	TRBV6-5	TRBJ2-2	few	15	CASSYKGTDTGELFF	TGTGCCAGCAGTTATAAGGGGACCGACACCGGGGAGCTGTTTTTT
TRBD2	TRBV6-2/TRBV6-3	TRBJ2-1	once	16	CASSYQASGLRNEQFF	TGTGCCAGCAGTTACCAAGCTAGCGGCCTCCGGAATGAGCAGTTCTTC
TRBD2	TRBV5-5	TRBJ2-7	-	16	CASSLSPSGRPLEQYF	TGTGCCAGCAGCTTATCTCCTAGCGGGAGACCTCTCGAGCAGTACTTC